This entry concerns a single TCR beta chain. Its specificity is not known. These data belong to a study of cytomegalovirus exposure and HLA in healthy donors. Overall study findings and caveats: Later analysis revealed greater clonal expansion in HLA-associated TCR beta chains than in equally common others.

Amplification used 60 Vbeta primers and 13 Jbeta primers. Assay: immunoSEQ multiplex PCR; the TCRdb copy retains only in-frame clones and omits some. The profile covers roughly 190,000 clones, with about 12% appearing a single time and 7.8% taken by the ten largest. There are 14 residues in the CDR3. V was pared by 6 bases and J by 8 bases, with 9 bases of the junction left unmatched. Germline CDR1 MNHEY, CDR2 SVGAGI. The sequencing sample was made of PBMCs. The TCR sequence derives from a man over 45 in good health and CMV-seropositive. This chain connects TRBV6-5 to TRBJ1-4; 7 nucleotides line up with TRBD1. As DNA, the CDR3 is TGTGCCAGCAGCAACAGGGGATTTCGAGAAAAACTGTTTTTT. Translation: CASSNRGFREKLFF.